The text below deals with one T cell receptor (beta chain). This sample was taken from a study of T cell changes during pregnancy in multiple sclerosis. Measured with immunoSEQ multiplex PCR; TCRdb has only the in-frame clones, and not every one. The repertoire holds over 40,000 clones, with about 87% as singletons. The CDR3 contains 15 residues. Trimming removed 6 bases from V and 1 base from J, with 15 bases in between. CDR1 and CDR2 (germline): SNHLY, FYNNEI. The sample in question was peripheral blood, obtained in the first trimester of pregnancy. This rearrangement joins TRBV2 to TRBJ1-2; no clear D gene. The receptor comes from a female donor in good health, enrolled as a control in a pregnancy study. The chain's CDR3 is CASREERLGNYGYTF. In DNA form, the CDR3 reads TGTGCCAGCAGGGAGGAGCGGTTGGGTAACTATGGCTACACCTTC. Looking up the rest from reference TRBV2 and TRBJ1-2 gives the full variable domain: EPEVTQTPSHQVTQMGQEVILRCVPISNHLYFYWYRQILGQKVEFLVSFYNNEISEKSEIFDDQFSVERPDGSNFTLKIRSTKLEDSAMYFCASREERLGNYGYTFGSGTRLTVV.